One sample yielded the 20 T cell receptor beta chains listed below, sequenced in a study of cytomegalovirus exposure and HLA in healthy donors. Only in-frame clones appear in the TCRdb table, and some are missing; sequencing was by immunoSEQ multiplex PCR. The repertoire has about 170,000 clones, around nine tenths of them found once; the top ten carry roughly 1.4%. The specimen was PBMCs. The source of these receptors is a woman aged 25-40 years in good health and CMV-seronegative.

The J gene is TRBJ2-7, the V gene TRBV10-2; D uncertain. From germline, CDR1 is WSHSY and CDR2 SAAADI. The CDR3 loop spans 13 amino acids. Trimming pared 8 bases from V and 3 bases from J, leaving 14 bases between. This CDR3 reads CASLNPPFYEQYF. The CDR3 nucleotides read TGCGCCAGCCTAAACCCCCCATTCTACGAGCAGTACTTC.

This clone was seen once. V gene TRBV6-5 combines with J gene TRBJ1-2; D not resolved. Between the trimmed V and J ends, which lost 0 bases and 3 bases, there was a span of 14 bases. Germline V gives CDR1 MNHEY, CDR2 SVGAGI. This CDR3 is 16 amino acids long. The CDR3 DNA reads as TGTGCCAGCAGTTACTCGACGGCGGCGGCGGACTATGGCTACACCTTC. Its translation is CASSYSTAAADYGYTF.

V gene TRBV7-7 combines with J gene TRBJ1-5; no reliable D call. This CDR3 is 15 amino acids long. The V end lost 2 bases, the J end lost 3 bases, and 11 bases lay between the germline ends. CDR1 is SSHAT, CDR2 FNYEAQ, per germline (reference sequence). The CDR3 region is CASSLPAGINQPQHF. CDR3 in DNA: TGTGCCAGCAGCTTACCGGCAGGTATCAATCAGCCCCAGCATTTT.

The chain combines TRBV6-1 with TRBJ2-1; 15 nucleotides agree with TRBD2. V gave up 1 base and J gave up 4 bases; unmatched junction bases: 2. Germline V lookup: CDR1 MNHNS, CDR2 SASEGT. The CDR3 covers 17 residues. The CDR3 nucleotides read TGTGCCAGCAGTGAAGGGGGGACTAGCGGGGGGTACAATGAGCAGTTCTTC. Protein product: CASSEGGTSGGYNEQFF.

The V call is TRBV30, the J call TRBJ2-7; 8 bases are a match to TRBD1. CDR1 is GTSNPN and CDR2 is SVGIG in the germline V gene (reference sequence). The J segment lost 2 bases and the V segment lost 0 bases, leaving 6 bases of the junction unmatched. This CDR3 comprises 15 residues. CDR3 bases: TGTGCCTGGAGTGTACCGGACAGGGCCCCCTACGAGCAGTACTTC. It encodes CAWSVPDRAPYEQYF. The whole variable domain, remainder taken from reference TRBV30 and TRBJ2-7, is SQTIHQWPATLVQPVGSPLSLECTVEGTSNPNLYWYRQAAGRGLQLLFYSVGIGQISSEVPQNLSASRPQDRQFILSSKKLLLSDSGFYLCAWSVPDRAPYEQYFGPGTRLTVT.

V and J are TRBV5-4 and TRBJ1-6; no reliable D call. CDR3 length equals 14 residues. Deletions cut 4 bases from V and 6 bases from J, with 11 bases between. Germline CDR1 reads SGHNT; CDR2 reads YYREEE (reference sequence). The CDR3 bases are TGTGCCAGCAGCCAAGACAAAAGTAATTCACCCCTCCACTTT. Encoded protein: CASSQDKSNSPLHF.

The chain employs TRBV30 and TRBJ1-1; no reliable D call. CDR1 GTSNPN and CDR2 SVGIG come from the germline V gene (reference sequence). This CDR3 comprises 15 residues. The ends were cut back, 3 bases at V and 1 base at J, with 15 bases in the middle. The CDR3 DNA sequence: TGTGCCTGGAGGGCACAGAGAGTGGGGAACACTGAAGCTTTCTTT. Residues: CAWRAQRVGNTEAFF.

This chain uses TRBV11-2 with TRBJ2-5; 9 nucleotides line up with TRBD1. Trimming at V came to 5 bases and at J to 2 bases, leaving 12 bases not matched to a gene. Germline V gives CDR1 SGHAT, CDR2 FQNNGV. CDR3 size: 17 residues. Here the CDR3 reads CASSPRSGQGPQETQYF. DNA for the CDR3: TGTGCCAGCAGCCCCAGGTCCGGACAGGGGCCACAAGAGACCCAGTACTTC.

The chain links TRBV6-1 to TRBJ2-2; 8 nucleotides line up with TRBD2. CDR3 length: 15 residues. V was pared by 11 bases and J by 3 bases, with 11 bases of the junction left unmatched. Looked up from germline, CDR1 is MNHNS and CDR2 is SASEGT. The DNA of the CDR3 is TGTGCCGTTCGGGAGGGGCACTGGGACACCGGGGAGCTGTTTTTT. It encodes CAVREGHWDTGELFF.

V is TRBV18 and J is TRBJ1-2, with TRBD1 matching 7 bases. CDR1 and CDR2 from the germline V gene are KGHSH and LQKENI. The trim removed 1 base at V and 8 bases at J, leaving 10 bases unmatched. The CDR3 is 15 residues long. CDR3 bases: TGTGCCAGCTCACCACGGGACAGCGCCCCCGAGGGCTACACCTTC. Residues: CASSPRDSAPEGYTF.

This clone was seen a single time. This chain connects TRBV25-1 to TRBJ2-2, with a possible D match to TRBD1 (5 bases). CDR1 is MGHDK and CDR2 is SYGVNS in the germline V gene. This CDR3 has 15 residues. V lost 1 base to trimming and J lost 2 bases, with 8 bases between them. The DNA of the CDR3 is TGTGCCAGCAGTGAATTGACAGTCAACACCGGGGAGCTGTTTTTT. It specifies CASSELTVNTGELFF.

The rearrangement joins TRBV5-1 to TRBJ1-6, with 12 bases that match TRBD1. With V trimmed by 0 bases and J by 10 bases, 11 bases remained unmatched. The CDR3 totals 18 residues. CDR1 and CDR2 (germline): SGHRS, YFSETQ. CDR3 loop: CASSLGTGTGGSRSPLHF. CDR3 DNA sequence: TGCGCCAGCAGCTTGGGTACCGGGACAGGGGGCTCAAGGTCACCCCTCCACTTT.

This rearrangement joins TRBV15 to TRBJ2-1; 10 bases map to TRBD1. J lost 4 bases, V lost 3 bases, and 9 bases had no gene match. Germline CDR1 reads LNHNV; CDR2 reads YYDKDF (reference sequence). CDR3 length equals 17 residues. This CDR3 reads CATSSPGGTGAYNEQFF. The CDR3 bases are TGTGCCACCAGCAGCCCAGGGGGGACAGGGGCTTACAATGAGCAGTTCTTC.

The chain couples TRBV19 to TRBJ1-5; 7 bases fit TRBD1. Losses at the gene ends were 5 bases for V and 0 bases for J; bases not matched to a gene: 10. Per the germline V gene, CDR1 is LNHDA and CDR2 is SQIVND (reference sequence). This CDR3 comprises 17 residues. CDR3 region: CASSLMSGTVSNQPQHF. For the CDR3, the DNA is TGTGCCAGTAGTTTAATGTCGGGGACAGTTAGCAATCAGCCCCAGCATTTT.

This chain connects TRBV15 to TRBJ2-5; maybe TRBD2 (6 bases). CDR1 is LNHNV, CDR2 YYDKDF, per germline (reference sequence). CDR3 size: 18 residues. V shed 0 bases and J shed 1 base, with 18 bases lying between them. CDR3 sequence reads: CATSRDRPGEPIQETQYF. The CDR3 DNA sequence: TGTGCCACCAGCAGAGATCGGCCGGGAGAGCCTATCCAAGAGACCCAGTACTTC.

The chain has TRBV27 and TRBJ2-3; a weak D match, TRBD2 (6 bases). CDR1 and CDR2 (germline): MNHEY, SMNVEV (reference sequence). The CDR3 consists of 15 residues. Trimming removed 3 bases at V and 8 bases at J, with 18 bases between. The CDR3 region has the DNA TGTGCCAGCAGTTTCCTCGGACCCGAGGAGGGTACGCAGTATTTT. This translates into CASSFLGPEEGTQYF.

This chain links TRBV18 with TRBJ1-3, with 7 bases fitting TRBD1. Losses at the gene ends were 4 bases for V and 2 bases for J; bases not matched to a gene: 8. Germline values: CDR1 KGHSH, CDR2 LQKENI. The CDR3 sequence is 16 residues long. The DNA for the CDR3 is TGTGCCAGCTCACACCGCGACAGGGTAACTGGAAACACCATATATTTT. Translated, it gives CASSHRDRVTGNTIYF.

This clone has more than one count but fewer than ten. The genes are TRBV30 and TRBJ1-5; D gene unclear. The CDR3 is 14 residues long. The germline V and J ends were trimmed by 1 base and 0 bases, with 7 bases remaining between them. CDR1 is GTSNPN, CDR2 SVGIG, per germline (reference sequence). The CDR3 nucleotides read TGTGCCTGGAGTGGGTACGGTAGCAATCAGCCCCAGCATTTT. Protein product: CAWSGYGSNQPQHF.

The rearrangement links TRBV7-2 to TRBJ2-7; TRBD1 might be the D (7 bases). The CDR3 contains 13 residues. V was pared by 6 bases and J by 6 bases, with 15 bases between. CDR1 SGHTA and CDR2 FQGNSA come from the germline V gene. CDR3 sequence: CASRPGGGVEQYF. Here the CDR3 DNA reads TGTGCCAGCAGACCTGGAGGGGGCGTCGAGCAGTACTTC.

The chain recombines TRBV6-5 with TRBJ1-2; D is unclear. The V gene's germline CDR1 is MNHEY and CDR2 SVGAGI. The CDR3 has 11 residues. The V end lost 10 bases, the J end lost 3 bases, and 9 bases lay between the germline ends. For the CDR3, the DNA is TGTGCCACCAGAAACTACTATGGCTACACCTTC. Translating it yields CATRNYYGYTF.